The source of this T cell receptor (beta chain) is a study of CD8+ T cells in alopecia areata. Both peripheral blood and punch biopsies of lesional scalp skin were obtained from patients who had alopecia areata. Extracted from the samples, RNA was reverse transcribed into cDNA to serve as the sequencing template. The method was immunoSEQ multiplex PCR; TCRdb's version includes in-frame clones alone and lacks a portion of them. The sample records 65,000 to 70,000 clones, roughly 57% being singletons. The CDR3 consists of 15 residues. Losses at the gene ends were 1 base for V and 2 bases for J; bases not matched to a gene: 5. CDR1 is SGHTA, CDR2 FQGNSA, per germline.

This TCR was sampled from a human donor with alopecia areata. Source: CD8+ T cells sorted from blood, taken at week 0. The V and J genes are TRBV7-2 and TRBJ2-7; 7 bases line up with TRBD2. CDR3 DNA sequence: TGTGCCAGCAGCTTAGGCGGGGCGGGAGCCTACGAGCAGTACTTC. Translated, it gives CASSLGGAGAYEQYF.